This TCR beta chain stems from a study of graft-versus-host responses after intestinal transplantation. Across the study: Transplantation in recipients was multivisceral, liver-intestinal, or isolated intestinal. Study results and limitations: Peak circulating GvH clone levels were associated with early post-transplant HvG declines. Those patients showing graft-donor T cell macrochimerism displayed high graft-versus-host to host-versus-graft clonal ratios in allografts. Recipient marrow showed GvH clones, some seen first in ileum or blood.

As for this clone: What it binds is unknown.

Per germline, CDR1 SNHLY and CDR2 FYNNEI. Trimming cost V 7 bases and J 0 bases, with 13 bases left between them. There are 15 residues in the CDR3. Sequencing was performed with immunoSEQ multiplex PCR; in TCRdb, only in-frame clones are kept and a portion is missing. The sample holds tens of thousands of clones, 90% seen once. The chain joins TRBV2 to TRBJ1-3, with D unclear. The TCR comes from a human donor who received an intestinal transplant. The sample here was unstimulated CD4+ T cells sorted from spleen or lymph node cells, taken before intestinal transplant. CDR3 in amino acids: CASTPIGSSGNTIYF. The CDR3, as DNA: TGTGCCAGCACCCCGATCGGGAGCTCTGGAAACACCATATATTTT.